One sample yielded the 27 T cell receptor beta chains listed below, sequenced in a study of shared clonotypes between healthy human individuals. Clones were sequenced by immunoSEQ multiplex PCR, and TCRdb holds only the in-frame ones, with some missing. Found here are around 640,000 clones, around 96% of them singletons; the top ten hold about 0.12%. Terminally differentiated effector memory CD45RA+ cells were excluded by CCR7 positive selection of CD45RO-negative cells. Sequencing used naive CD8+ T cells sorted from blood. The receptors were sampled from a woman in her twenties or thirties in good health.

The CDR3 sequence: CASSPPGPGEPQHF. DNA of the CDR3: TGTGCCAGCAGTCCTCCGGGCCCCGGGGAGCCCCAGCATTTT. The chain carries TRBV28 and TRBJ1-5; D not resolved. CDR1 and CDR2 (germline): MDHEN, SYDVKM. CDR3 length: 14 residues. Between the trimmed V and J ends, which lost 5 bases and 8 bases, there was a span of 16 bases.

The V call is TRBV9, the J call TRBJ2-7, with D perhaps matching TRBD1 (5 bases). CDR3 length: 13 amino acids. V was clipped by 0 bases and J by 7 bases, with 11 bases between them. CDR1 and CDR2 (germline): SGDLS, YYNGEE. In DNA form, the CDR3 reads TGTGCCAGCAGCGTAGAGGACAACTCGGAGCAGTACTTC. Amino acids: CASSVEDNSEQYF.

Comment on this clone: Relative to the germline gene, one junction end is altered; a read error may explain this. V is TRBV14 and J is TRBJ2-7, with a possible D match to TRBD2 (5 bases). This CDR3 has 14 residues. The germline V gene encodes CDR1 SGHDN and CDR2 FVKESK. CDR3 DNA sequence: TGTGCCAGCAGCCAAGATTGGATAACAAGGACTCCGCACTTC. Its protein product is CASSQDWITRTPHF.

The chain has TRBV12-5 and TRBJ2-5, with D perhaps being TRBD1 or TRBD2 (5 bases each). Deletions cut 9 bases from V and 4 bases from J, with 12 bases between. Germline-derived CDR1 and CDR2 are LGHNT and FRNRAP. This CDR3 is built from 12 residues. The CDR3: CASCRDRETQYF. The CDR3 DNA is TGTGCTAGCTGCCGGGACCGAGAGACCCAGTACTTC.

The J gene is TRBJ1-5, the V gene TRBV19; D is uncertain. Trimming shortened V by 3 bases and J by 4 bases, and 10 bases separated the two germline ends. CDR1 LNHDA and CDR2 SQIVND come from the germline V gene (reference sequence). The CDR3 is 14 amino acids. CDR3 amino acids: CASSIVTSNQPQHF. The CDR3 DNA reads as TGTGCCAGTAGTATTGTGACATCTAATCAGCCCCAGCATTTT.

The chain links TRBV30 to TRBJ2-1; no definite D call. The CDR3 is 11 amino acids. Trimming removed 5 bases at V and 5 bases at J, with 7 bases between. Germline V gene data show CDR1 as GTSNPN and CDR2 as SVGIG (reference sequence). CDR3 region: CAWGDNNEQFF. CDR3 DNA: TGTGCCTGGGGCGATAACAATGAGCAGTTCTTC.

V gene TRBV9 combines with J gene TRBJ2-1; D remains ambiguous. CDR1 SGDLS and CDR2 YYNGEE come from the germline V gene. Trimming took off 3 bases at V and 9 bases at J, with 10 bases between the two ends. CDR3 length equals 12 residues. The CDR3 is CASSGLLGEQFF. The DNA for the CDR3 is TGTGCCAGCAGCGGTCTATTAGGTGAGCAGTTCTTC.

This chain connects TRBV10-2 to TRBJ2-3, with unresolved D. V dropped 8 bases and J dropped 2 bases, with 11 bases sitting between them. Germline V lookup: CDR1 WSHSY, CDR2 SAAADI. The CDR3 is made up of 13 amino acids. This chain's CDR3 is CASGSQPTDTQYF. CDR3 DNA sequence: TGCGCCAGCGGAAGTCAGCCCACAGATACGCAGTATTTT.

The chain recombines TRBV7-4 with TRBJ2-2, with a tentative D call TRBD1 (6 bases). The CDR3 spans 12 residues. The germline CDR1 and CDR2 sequences are SGHVT and SQSDAQ. Trimming left V 8 bases short and J 6 bases short, with 10 bases between. The CDR3 region has the DNA TGTGCCAGCCTAAACAGGGCCGGGGAGCTGTTTTTT. Protein sequence: CASLNRAGELFF.

The chain employs TRBV29-1 and TRBJ1-2; 9 nucleotides align to TRBD1. The J segment lost 7 bases and the V segment lost 5 bases, leaving 5 bases of the junction unmatched. The CDR3 has 12 amino acids. Germline V CDR1 and CDR2: SQVTM, ANQGSEA. CDR3 sequence (DNA): TGCAGCGTTCCACAGGGGGCAGGTGGCTACACCTTC. Translating it yields CSVPQGAGGYTF.

This sequence joins TRBV19 and TRBJ1-3; D remains ambiguous. The CDR3 extends over 16 amino acids. Trimming shortened V by 1 base and J by 0 bases, and 10 bases separated the two germline ends. Germline loops: CDR1 LNHDA, CDR2 SQIVND (reference sequence). The CDR3 protein is CASSIGWSSSGNTIYF. The CDR3 DNA reads as TGTGCCAGTAGTATAGGATGGAGCAGCTCTGGAAACACCATATATTTT.

The chain couples TRBV2 to TRBJ2-7, with 9 bases identical to TRBD1. CDR1 is SNHLY, CDR2 FYNNEI, per germline. This CDR3 has 14 residues. Trimming removed 4 bases from V and 2 bases from J; junction bases left unmatched: 3. CDR3 sequence reads: CASSAGQGTYEQYF. The CDR3 bases are TGTGCCAGCAGTGCGGGACAGGGAACCTACGAGCAGTACTTC.

V and J are TRBV28 and TRBJ1-5; D ambiguous. Germline lookup yields CDR1 MDHEN and CDR2 SYDVKM. This CDR3 is built from 17 residues. V shed 1 base and J shed 1 base, with 14 bases lying between them. CDR3 nucleotide sequence: TGTGCCAGCAGTTTATATAGCAGCACGGTGAGCAATCAGCCCCAGCATTTT. This translates into CASSLYSSTVSNQPQHF.

This chain links TRBV6-5 with TRBJ1-2, with D tentatively TRBD1 (6 bases). V lost 5 bases, J lost 8 bases, and 15 bases lay in between. Germline V lookup: CDR1 MNHEY, CDR2 SVGAGI. This CDR3 comprises 13 residues. CDR3 amino acids: CASSHDRQGGYTF. DNA for the CDR3: TGTGCCAGCAGTCACGACAGGCAAGGAGGCTACACCTTC.

V is TRBV7-2 and J is TRBJ2-7; TRBD1 is a possible D gene (6 bases). The CDR3 is made up of 15 amino acids. Germline V CDR1 and CDR2: SGHTA, FQGNSA. V lost 4 bases to trimming and J lost 5 bases, with 18 bases between them. The CDR3 DNA reads TGTGCCAGCAGCTCGCTAGCACGAACAGGGCACGAGCAGTACTTC. Protein sequence: CASSSLARTGHEQYF.

Concerning this clone itself: Mismatch with germline at one junction end may stem from a read error. The genes are TRBV13 and TRBJ2-7; D is ambiguous. Germline CDR1 reads PRHDT; CDR2 reads FYEKMQ (reference sequence). The CDR3 extends over 12 amino acids. The DNA for the CDR3 is TGTGCCAGCAGCTTACCCTCCGACGAGCAGTACTTC. Protein product: CASSLPSDEQYF.

This clone was recorded only once. The chain couples TRBV15 to TRBJ2-7; D is unresolved. The V and J ends lost 3 bases and 0 bases respectively, with 15 bases between them. Germline-derived CDR1 and CDR2 are LNHNV and YYDKDF (reference sequence). CDR3 length: 16 amino acids. The CDR3 region has the DNA TGTGCCACCAGCAGGGCTTGGGGAATCTACTCCTACGAGCAGTACTTC. This gives the protein CATSRAWGIYSYEQYF. Full variable domain (missing parts from reference TRBV15 and TRBJ2-7): DAMVIQNPRYQVTQFGKPVTLSCSQTLNHNVMYWYQQKSSQAPKLLFHYYDKDFNNEADTPDNFQSRRPNTSFCFLDIRSPGLGDTAMYLCATSRAWGIYSYEQYFGPGTRLTVT.

The chain employs TRBV7-9 and TRBJ2-7; no clear D gene. This CDR3 has 12 residues. The germline V gene encodes CDR1 SEHNR and CDR2 FQNEAQ (reference sequence). The V end lost 4 bases, the J end lost 0 bases, and 4 bases lay between the germline ends. For the CDR3, the DNA is TGTGCCAGCAGCTGGAGCTCCTACGAGCAGTACTTC. Translated: CASSWSSYEQYF. The full variable domain, in which reference TRBV7-9 and TRBJ2-7 provide the parts outside the CDR3, is DTGVSQNPRHKITKRGQNVTFRCDPISEHNRLYWYRQTLGQGPEFLTYFQNEAQLEKSRLLSDRFSAERPKGSFSTLEIQRTEQGDSAMYLCASSWSSYEQYFGPGTRLTVT.

The genes are TRBV19 and TRBJ1-5; TRBD1 might be the D (6 bases). The germline V gene encodes CDR1 LNHDA and CDR2 SQIVND (reference sequence). This CDR3 is 13 amino acids long. The V end lost 6 bases, the J end lost 6 bases, and 12 bases lay between the germline ends. The CDR3 DNA sequence: TGTGCCAGTAGCGTGGGGGGCGGTCAGCCCCAGCATTTT. Protein: CASSVGGGQPQHF.

V is TRBV2 and J is TRBJ2-7; unclear D gene. The germline CDR1 and CDR2 sequences are SNHLY and FYNNEI. The length of the CDR3 is 15 residues. Trimming cost V 5 bases and J 9 bases, with 23 bases left between them. The CDR3, as DNA: TGTGCCAGCAGTTCGTCAGCGACCCTAAATTCGGTGCAGTACTTC. Protein product: CASSSSATLNSVQYF.

The gene calls are TRBV2 and TRBJ2-7; unclear D gene. Germline V gene sequence: CDR1 SNHLY, CDR2 FYNNEI. Trimming stripped 2 bases from V and 2 bases from J, with 10 bases between. CDR3 length equals 14 residues. CDR3 DNA sequence: TGTGCCAGCAGTGAACTAGAGTGGACCTACGAGCAGTACTTC. Translated, it gives CASSELEWTYEQYF.

The rearrangement links TRBV9 to TRBJ2-3; the D gene is possibly TRBD2 (5 bases). Germline assignment: CDR1 SGDLS and CDR2 YYNGEE. The V end lost 0 bases, the J end lost 6 bases, and 8 bases lay between the germline ends. The CDR3 sequence is 13 residues long. The CDR3 reads CASSVEWRDTQYF. The DNA for the CDR3 is TGTGCCAGCAGCGTAGAATGGAGGGATACGCAGTATTTT. Full variable domain (outside the CDR3, taken from reference TRBV9 and TRBJ2-3): DSGVTQTPKHLITATGQRVTLRCSPRSGDLSVYWYQQSLDQGLQFLIQYYNGEERAKGNILERFSAQQFPDLHSELNLSSLELGDSALYFCASSVEWRDTQYFGPGTRLTVL.

The J gene is TRBJ2-1, the V gene TRBV6-1; 9 nucleotides align to TRBD1. The CDR3 is 18 residues long. Germline CDR1 and CDR2: MNHNS and SASEGT. V shed 0 bases and J 1 base; nucleotides not matched to a gene: 7. The DNA of the CDR3 is TGTGCCAGCAGTGAAGCTCTGGGACAGGGCCATTCCTACAATGAGCAGTTCTTC. Amino acids: CASSEALGQGHSYNEQFF.

This clone has only one observation. The rearrangement links TRBV7-9 to TRBJ2-1, with D uncertain. Trimming stripped 5 bases from V and 6 bases from J, with 5 bases between. The germline V gene encodes CDR1 SEHNR and CDR2 FQNEAQ (reference sequence). The CDR3 loop spans 11 amino acids. The chain's CDR3 is CASSESNEQFF. The CDR3 nucleotides read TGTGCCAGCAGCGAAAGCAATGAGCAGTTCTTC.

The chain carries TRBV7-9 and TRBJ1-1, with no clear D. The CDR3 has 17 amino acids. Germline values: CDR1 SEHNR, CDR2 FQNEAQ (reference sequence). The V gene lost 3 bases and the J gene lost 0 bases, with 17 bases spanning the gap. The CDR3 sequence: CASSLGWIVALNTEAFF. The CDR3 DNA is TGTGCCAGCAGCTTGGGGTGGATAGTGGCACTGAACACTGAAGCTTTCTTT.

This clone was observed a single time. The rearrangement joins TRBV28 to TRBJ2-5, with a possible D match to TRBD2 (5 bases). Germline assignment: CDR1 MDHEN and CDR2 SYDVKM. There are 17 residues in the CDR3. V was pared by 2 bases and J by 6 bases, with 22 bases between. The CDR3 protein is CASSLASGSPVLKTQYF. The CDR3, as DNA: TGTGCCAGCAGTTTAGCGAGCGGCAGTCCAGTGTTAAAGACCCAGTACTTC. Full variable domain (rest looked up from reference TRBV28 and TRBJ2-5): DVKVTQSSRYLVKRTGEKVFLECVQDMDHENMFWYRQDPGLGLRLIYFSYDVKMKEKGDIPEGYSVSREKKERFSLILESASTNQTSMYLCASSLASGSPVLKTQYFGPGTRLLVL.

This clone has just one count. V and J are TRBV4-1 and TRBJ2-1, with D possibly TRBD2 on 5 matching bases. Per germline, CDR1 MGHRA and CDR2 YSYEKL. CDR3 length equals 16 residues. V lost 0 bases and J lost 7, with 16 bases in between. Here the CDR3 DNA reads TGCGCCAGCAGCCAAGATCGGGAAGCCAAGTGGAATGAGCAGTTCTTC. This gives the protein CASSQDREAKWNEQFF.